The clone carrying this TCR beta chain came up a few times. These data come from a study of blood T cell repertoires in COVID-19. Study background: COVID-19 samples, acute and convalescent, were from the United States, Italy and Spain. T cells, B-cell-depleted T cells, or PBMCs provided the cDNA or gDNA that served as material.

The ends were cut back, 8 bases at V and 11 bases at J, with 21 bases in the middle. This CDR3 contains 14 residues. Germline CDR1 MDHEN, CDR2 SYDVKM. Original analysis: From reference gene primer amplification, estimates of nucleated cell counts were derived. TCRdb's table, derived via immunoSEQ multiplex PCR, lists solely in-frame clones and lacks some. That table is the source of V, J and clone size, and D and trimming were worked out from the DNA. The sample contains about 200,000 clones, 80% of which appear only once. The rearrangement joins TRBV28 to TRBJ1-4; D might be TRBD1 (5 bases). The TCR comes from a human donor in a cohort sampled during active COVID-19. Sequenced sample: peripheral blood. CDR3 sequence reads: CASGAQEPIQKLFF. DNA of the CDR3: TGTGCCAGCGGAGCACAGGAGCCGATACAGAAACTGTTTTTT.